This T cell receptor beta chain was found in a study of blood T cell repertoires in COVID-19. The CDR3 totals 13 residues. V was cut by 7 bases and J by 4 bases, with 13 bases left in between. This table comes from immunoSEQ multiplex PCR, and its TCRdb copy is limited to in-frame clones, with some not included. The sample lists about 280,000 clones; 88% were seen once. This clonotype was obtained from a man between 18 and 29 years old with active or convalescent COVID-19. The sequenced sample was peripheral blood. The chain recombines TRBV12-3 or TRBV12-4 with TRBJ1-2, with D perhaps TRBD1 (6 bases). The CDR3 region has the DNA TGTGCCAGCACCTTCGGACAGCTCTATGGCTACACCTTC. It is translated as CASTFGQLYGYTF.